This T cell receptor (beta chain) was retrieved from a study of blood T cell repertoires in COVID-19. Study background: There were acute and convalescent COVID-19 samples, and they came from the United States, Italy and Spain. PBMCs, B-cell-depleted T cells, or T cells provided the cDNA or gDNA that made up the material.

Original data processing: Estimation of nucleated cell counts was performed using reference gene primer amplification. Libraries were prepared by immunoSEQ multiplex PCR; TCRdb keeps only in-frame clonotypes and omits some of them. That table supplies the V and J calls and clone size; D and trimming were determined from the DNA. The sample has 300,000 to 450,000 clones; roughly 80% are singletons. Between the trimmed V and J ends, which lost 0 bases and 3 bases, there was a span of 10 bases. The CDR3 loop spans 15 amino acids. The V gene's germline CDR1 is SGHRS and CDR2 YFSETQ. V and J are TRBV5-1 and TRBJ1-3; D gene ambiguous. Sequencing used peripheral blood. This TCR was recovered from a human donor with acute or convalescent COVID-19. The donor label of this sample is uncertain. CDR3 in DNA: TGCGCCAGCAGCTTGGACGGTTCTCTTGGAAACACCATATATTTT. It is translated as CASSLDGSLGNTIYF.